One sample yielded the 23 T cell receptor beta chains listed below, sequenced in a study of shared clonotypes between healthy human individuals. Using immunoSEQ multiplex PCR, the repertoire was profiled, and TCRdb retains in-frame clones only, with some absent. The sample gives hundreds of thousands of clones, around 72% of which show up once; approximately 2% is in the top ten. The sequenced sample consisted of memory CD4+ T cells sorted from blood. As for subset: CD45RA-negative fraction. Receptor source: a woman aged 25 to 45 in good health.

The CDR3 sequence: CASRGQGWAEAFF. CDR3 DNA sequence: TGTGCCAGCAGGGGACAGGGGTGGGCTGAAGCTTTCTTT. The chain is built from TRBV14 and TRBJ1-1; 10 bases map to TRBD1. CDR1 is SGHDN and CDR2 is FVKESK in the germline V gene. The CDR3 extends over 13 amino acids. V was pared by 6 bases and J by 6 bases, with 4 bases of the junction left unmatched.

This clone was counted between two and nine times. V is TRBV6-1 and J is TRBJ1-1; D remains unclear. Trimming cost V 4 bases and J 1 base, with 16 bases left between them. Germline lookup yields CDR1 MNHNS and CDR2 SASEGT. CDR3 length: 16 amino acids. In DNA, the CDR3 is TGTGCCAGCAGTGGGGTTTTTGGGGTGAAGAACACTGAAGCTTTCTTT. Encoded protein: CASSGVFGVKNTEAFF.

The genes are TRBV5-5 and TRBJ2-2; 8 bases map to TRBD2. CDR1 and CDR2 from the germline V gene are SGHKS and YYEKEE (reference sequence). The J segment lost 7 bases and the V segment lost 4 bases, leaving 6 bases of the junction unmatched. The CDR3 consists of 14 residues. CDR3 protein: CASSPGLVGGELFF. Written as DNA, the CDR3 is TGTGCCAGCAGCCCGGGACTAGTCGGCGGGGAGCTGTTTTTT.

This clone has a count of ten or more. The CDR3 loop reads CASSHRTVDTIYF. DNA for the CDR3: TGTGCCAGCAGCCACCGGACAGTGGACACCATATATTTT. The V and J genes are TRBV7-9 and TRBJ1-3; TRBD1 might be the D (6 bases). V lost 5 bases, J lost 8 bases, and 13 bases lay in between. The CDR3 is 13 residues long. In germline, CDR1 is SEHNR, CDR2 FQNEAQ (reference sequence).

The chain carries TRBV14 and TRBJ2-2; unclear D gene. V gave up 2 bases and J gave up 0 bases, with 7 bases separating them. The CDR3 contains 15 residues. Germline values: CDR1 SGHDN, CDR2 FVKESK. The CDR3 sequence: CASSQSTANTGELFF. The CDR3 coding sequence is TGTGCCAGCAGCCAAAGCACAGCGAACACCGGGGAGCTGTTTTTT.

V usage is TRBV15 and J usage is TRBJ1-3; possible D gene TRBD1, 5 bases. Germline CDR1 LNHNV, CDR2 YYDKDF (reference sequence). Trimming removed 1 base at V and 0 bases at J, with 22 bases between. This CDR3 is 20 amino acids long. The CDR3 bases are TGTGCCACCAGCAGAGGTCTGGACACTTCCCCCTCAAGCTCTGGAAACACCATATATTTT. This encodes CATSRGLDTSPSSSGNTIYF.

This CDR3 reads CASSKMGTEAFF. As DNA, the CDR3 is TGTGCCAGCAGCAAAATGGGCACTGAAGCTTTCTTT. This chain joins TRBV21-1 and TRBJ1-1. TRBV21-1 is listed as a pseudogene. The length of the CDR3 is 12 residues.

The chain combines TRBV29-1 with TRBJ2-2, with unresolved D. This CDR3 region has 14 residues. V was clipped by 4 bases and J by 6 bases, with 15 bases between them. Germline-derived CDR1 and CDR2 are SQVTM and ANQGSEA. DNA for the CDR3: TGCAGCGTTGGCACGGGTCTAAATTCCGGGGAGCTGTTTTTT. As protein: CSVGTGLNSGELFF.

As for this clone: Other DNA sequences in this sample translate to the same CDR3. The V call is TRBV27, the J call TRBJ1-2; no definite D call. V lost 6 bases to trimming and J lost 2 bases, with 16 bases between them. CDR1 and CDR2 from the germline V gene are MNHEY and SMNVEV (reference sequence). CDR3 length: 15 amino acids. The CDR3: CASSPTKTGNYGYTF. In nucleotides, the CDR3 is TGTGCCAGCAGCCCGACCAAAACGGGAAACTATGGCTACACCTTC.

This chain connects TRBV4-2 to TRBJ2-7, with TRBD1 matching 9 bases. Germline-derived CDR1 and CDR2 are LGHNA and YNFKEQ. V dropped 3 bases and J dropped 6; count of bases not matched to a gene: 12. This CDR3 comprises 16 residues. CDR3 in amino acids: CASSHHPGQGGGEQYF. CDR3 DNA: TGTGCCAGCAGCCATCACCCGGGACAGGGAGGTGGCGAGCAGTACTTC.

The chain has TRBV5-1 and TRBJ1-5; possibly TRBD1 for D (6 bases). Germline CDR1 reads SGHRS; CDR2 reads YFSETQ. The CDR3 covers 15 residues. V shed 0 bases and J shed 6 bases, with 13 bases lying between them. The CDR3, as DNA: TGCGCCAGCAGCTTGGGGACAGAAGGAAGTCAGCCCCAGCATTTT. Its protein is CASSLGTEGSQPQHF.

In its sample, this clone was seen many times. The chain uses TRBV30 and TRBJ1-3; weak D call: TRBD1 (6 bases). Trimming pared 6 bases from V and 4 bases from J, leaving 13 bases between. Germline loops: CDR1 GTSNPN, CDR2 SVGIG (reference sequence). The CDR3 runs 13 residues. CDR3 protein: CACITGNGNTIYF. The CDR3 DNA follows: TGTGCCTGCATAACAGGGAACGGAAACACCATATATTTT.

V is TRBV7-2 and J is TRBJ2-5, with D perhaps matching TRBD2 (6 bases). Germline V gene data show CDR1 as SGHTA and CDR2 as FQGNSA. The CDR3 totals 15 residues. V lost 0 bases and J 2 bases, leaving 10 bases between the germline ends. CDR3 residues: CASSLAGGLQETQYF. The DNA of the CDR3 is TGTGCCAGCAGCTTAGCGGGAGGTCTTCAAGAGACCCAGTACTTC.

The chain links TRBV28 to TRBJ2-7, with 8 bases lining up with TRBD2. The CDR3 runs to 15 residues. Trimming took 5 bases from V and 9 from J; bases not matched to a gene: 15. The germline V gene has CDR1 MDHEN and CDR2 SYDVKM. In nucleotides, the CDR3 is TGTGCCAGCAGTCTGGGGGGACTAGAGGTATCGGGGCAGTACTTC. Its translation is CASSLGGLEVSGQYF.

The chain is built from TRBV19 and TRBJ2-1, with TRBD1 matching 10 bases. This CDR3 region has 15 residues. The trim removed 6 bases at V and 5 bases at J, leaving 7 bases unmatched. Germline values: CDR1 LNHDA, CDR2 SQIVND (reference sequence). CDR3 DNA sequence: TGTGCCAGTAGGTACCCGGGACAGGGGCACAATGAGCAGTTCTTC. This translates into CASRYPGQGHNEQFF.

This sequence joins TRBV5-4 and TRBJ2-5; 11 bases match TRBD2. In germline, CDR1 is SGHNT, CDR2 YYREEE (reference sequence). This CDR3 comprises 15 residues. V shed 4 bases, J shed 2 bases, and the junction held 4 bases outside the gene matches. The CDR3 here is CASSKGLADQETQYF. In DNA, the CDR3 is TGTGCCAGCAGCAAGGGACTAGCGGATCAAGAGACCCAGTACTTC.

Here the CDR3 DNA reads TGTGCCATCAGTGAGTCCCCGGCGGGGCAGAACACTGAAGCTTTCTTT. Translated, it gives CAISESPAGQNTEAFF. The chain employs TRBV10-3 and TRBJ1-1, with D perhaps matching TRBD1 (5 bases). Trimming stripped 0 bases from V and 1 base from J, with 12 bases between. This CDR3 has 16 amino acids. The germline CDR1 and CDR2 sequences are ENHRY and SYGVKD.

V usage is TRBV1 and J usage is TRBJ1-3. TRBV1 is given as a pseudogene. The CDR3 is 14 residues long. The CDR3 sequence: CTSSQRSFRNTIYF. The CDR3 DNA reads as TGCACCAGCAGCCAGAGGTCATTTAGAAACACCATATATTTT.

This clone was seen a few times. The chain joins TRBV6-6 to TRBJ2-5; TRBD2 is a possible D gene (6 bases). The germline V and J ends were trimmed by 5 bases and 7 bases, with 17 bases remaining between them. The germline CDR1 and CDR2 sequences are MNHNY and SVGAGI (reference sequence). This CDR3 is 14 amino acids long. The CDR3 region has the DNA TGTGCCAGCAGTCCAACTGCGGGAAAACGGACCCAGTACTTC. This encodes CASSPTAGKRTQYF.

This clone was counted only a few times. J is TRBJ2-7 and V is TRBV7-9; D gene unclear. Trimming stripped 6 bases from V and 7 bases from J, with 16 bases between. CDR1 is SEHNR, CDR2 FQNEAQ, per germline (reference sequence). This CDR3 has 13 residues. The CDR3 DNA sequence: TGTGCCAGCAGTCACGTCGGCAATCGGGAGCAGTACTTC. Translated, it gives CASSHVGNREQYF. Full variable domain (outside the CDR3, taken from reference TRBV7-9 and TRBJ2-7): DTGVSQNPRHKITKRGQNVTFRCDPISEHNRLYWYRQTLGQGPEFLTYFQNEAQLEKSRLLSDRFSAERPKGSFSTLEIQRTEQGDSAMYLCASSHVGNREQYFGPGTRLTVT.

The chain employs TRBV19 and TRBJ1-2, with a possible D match to TRBD1 (6 bases). In germline, CDR1 is LNHDA, CDR2 SQIVND (reference sequence). This CDR3 has 13 amino acids. Trimming removed 3 bases at V and 6 bases at J, with 11 bases between. CDR3 sequence (DNA): TGTGCCAGTAGTATTACAGGGACCCATGGCTACACCTTC. Translation: CASSITGTHGYTF.

The V and J genes are TRBV25-1 and TRBJ1-2; the D gene is possibly TRBD1 (5 bases). This CDR3 is 14 amino acids long. CDR1 and CDR2 (germline): MGHDK, SYGVNS. V was cut by 4 bases and J by 0 bases, with 9 bases left in between. The CDR3 is CASSVQGANYGYTF. As DNA, the CDR3 is TGTGCCAGCAGTGTCCAGGGAGCTAACTATGGCTACACCTTC.

The J gene is TRBJ1-2, the V gene TRBV28; D not resolved. Germline CDR1 is MDHEN and CDR2 is SYDVKM. Trimming took off 2 bases at V and 4 bases at J, with 14 bases between the two ends. The CDR3 contains 15 residues. CDR3 in DNA: TGTGCCAGCAGTTTAGGTGGAGGGAGCATCTATGGCTACACCTTC. Translated, it gives CASSLGGGSIYGYTF.